This entry concerns a single TCR beta chain. Authors' analysis steps: Nucleated cell counts were estimated from reference gene primer amplification. The assay was immunoSEQ multiplex PCR, and TCRdb's table has in-frame clones only and misses some. From that table come the V and J calls and clone size; the DNA was used to work out D and trimming. The table records some 96,000 clones, about nine tenths of them present only once. Germline V CDR1 and CDR2: LGHNA, YNFKEQ. V shed 6 bases, J shed 1 base, and the junction held 4 bases outside the gene matches. The CDR3 sequence is 14 residues long. The entry originates in a study of blood T cell repertoires in COVID-19. On the study more broadly: COVID-19 samples from acute and convalescent phases originated in the United States, Italy and Spain.

Sequencing was performed on peripheral blood. The sequence came from a man in his fifties or sixties with active COVID-19. The rearrangement links TRBV4-2 to TRBJ1-1, with 8 bases identical to TRBD1. CDR3 nucleotide sequence: TGTGCCAGCAGACGGACAGGGACGAACACTGAAGCTTTCTTT. Its translation is CASRRTGTNTEAFF.